Detailed here is one T cell receptor beta chain. The antigen is not known. High-throughput TCR beta sequencing covered peripheral CD8+ and CD4+ T cells. The CDR3 runs 16 residues. The germline CDR1 and CDR2 sequences are MNHEY and SVGEGT. Germline trimming cut 0 bases from V and 4 bases from J; bases unmatched to any gene: 4. The RNA, about 0.45 to 1 ug, was put through reverse transcription using random hexamers. The method of amplification for TCR beta CDR3 was immunoSEQ multiplex PCR, covering 54 Vbeta and 13 Jbeta. TCRdb passed the immunoSEQ multiplex PCR reads through MiXCR, listing each CDR3 protein once. This table has more than 65,000 distinct CDR3 sequences, about 94% appearing once. The data stem from a study of CD8 T cells in Susac syndrome. The study's findings and limits: As acknowledged by the study, its TCR sequencing and HLA analysis included a relatively small number of individuals.

The receptor comes from a human donor with multiple sclerosis. The gene calls are TRBV6-2 or TRBV6-3 and TRBJ2-1; 9 bases align to TRBD2. Material for sequencing was CD8+ T cells from PBMCs. The CDR3 DNA follows: TGTGCCAGCAGTTACTCGAGTCTAGCGGGGTACAATGAGCAGTTCTTC. This sequence encodes CASSYSSLAGYNEQFF.